This TCR beta chain was found in a study of graft-versus-host responses after intestinal transplantation. Libraries were prepared by immunoSEQ multiplex PCR; TCRdb keeps only in-frame clonotypes and omits some of them. The data contain roughly 93,000 clones, under 95% of them singletons. Of note for this clone: Its antigen is still unknown.

Broader study findings: Peak GvH clone levels in circulation were associated with early post-transplant HvG declines. Where graft-donor T cell macrochimerism was present, patients had high graft-versus-host to host-versus-graft clonal ratios in allografts.

The sequenced sample was unstimulated CD8+ T cells sorted from spleen or lymph node cells, obtained before transplant. This TCR was recovered from a human donor who was the organ donor for an intestinal transplant.

The CDR3 protein is CASSAGTGISEQYF. The CDR3 DNA sequence: TGTGCCAGCAGCGCCGGGACAGGGATTTCCGAGCAGTACTTC. The chain has TRBV13 and TRBJ2-7; the match to TRBD1 covers 9 bases. The germline V gene has CDR1 PRHDT and CDR2 FYEKMQ (reference sequence). Trimming cost V 5 bases and J 6 bases; bases outside gene matches: 8. This CDR3 has 14 residues.